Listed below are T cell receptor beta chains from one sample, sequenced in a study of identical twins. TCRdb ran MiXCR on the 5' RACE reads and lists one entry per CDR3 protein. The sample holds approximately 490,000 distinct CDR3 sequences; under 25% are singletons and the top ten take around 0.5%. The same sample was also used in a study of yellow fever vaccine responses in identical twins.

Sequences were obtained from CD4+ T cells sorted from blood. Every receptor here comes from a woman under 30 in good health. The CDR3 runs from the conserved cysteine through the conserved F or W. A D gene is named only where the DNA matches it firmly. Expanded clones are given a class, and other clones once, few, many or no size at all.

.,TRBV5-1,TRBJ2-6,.,CASSLLTGSFSGANVLTF,TGCGCCAGCAGCTTGCTAACAGGAAGTTTCTCTGGGGCCAACGTCCTGACTTTC
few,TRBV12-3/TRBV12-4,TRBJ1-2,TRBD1,CASSRGQDIDYGYTF,TGTGCCAGCAGCCGGGGACAGGACATCGACTATGGCTACACCTTC
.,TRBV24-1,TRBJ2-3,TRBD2,CATSDPGLAGGRSDTQYF,TGTGCCACCAGTGACCCAGGACTAGCGGGAGGGCGGTCAGATACGCAGTATTTT
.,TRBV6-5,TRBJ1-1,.,CASRFRAPKKGNTEAFF,TGTGCCAGCAGGTTTCGGGCACCCAAAAAGGGGAACACTGAAGCTTTCTTT
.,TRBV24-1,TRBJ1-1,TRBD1,CATSGPGGLNTEAFF,TGTGCCACCAGTGGACCAGGGGGCTTGAACACTGAAGCTTTCTTT
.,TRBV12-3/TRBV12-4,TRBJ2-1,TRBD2,CASSPIAGASNVWSYNEQFF,TGTGCCAGCAGTCCTATAGCGGGAGCCTCTAATGTCTGGTCCTACAATGAGCAGTTCTTC
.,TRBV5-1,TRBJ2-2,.,CASSQRQPNTGELFF,TGCGCCAGCAGCCAGAGACAGCCGAACACCGGGGAGCTGTTTTTT
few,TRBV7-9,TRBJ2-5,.,CASSLAQPLTQYF,TGTGCCAGCAGCTTAGCACAGCCCCTAACCCAGTACTTC
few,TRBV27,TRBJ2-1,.,CASTRESWGPVNEQFF,TGTGCCAGCACCCGCGAGTCTTGGGGACCGGTAAATGAGCAGTTCTTC
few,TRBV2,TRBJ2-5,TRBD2,CASSEFAGGLMETQYF,TGTGCCAGCAGTGAATTTGCGGGGGGGCTTATGGAGACCCAGTACTTC
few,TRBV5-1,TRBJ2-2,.,CASSLAVLGSAGELFF,TGCGCCAGCAGCTTGGCCGTTTTAGGGTCGGCCGGGGAGCTGTTTTTT
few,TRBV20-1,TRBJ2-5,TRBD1,CSARDLGQGSETQYF,TGCAGTGCTAGAGATCTCGGACAGGGCTCCGAGACCCAGTACTTC
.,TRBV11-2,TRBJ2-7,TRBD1,CASSFGSRRTGFVVPRDEQYF,TGTGCCAGCAGCTTCGGATCCCGGCGGACAGGTTTTGTAGTCCCAAGGGACGAGCAGTACTTC
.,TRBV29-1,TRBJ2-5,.,CSVVGQINQETQYF,TGCAGCGTTGTAGGACAGATTAACCAAGAGACCCAGTACTTC
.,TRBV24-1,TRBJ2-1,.,CATQGGGGSSYNEQFF,TGTGCCACTCAGGGAGGGGGCGGGAGCTCCTACAATGAGCAGTTCTTC
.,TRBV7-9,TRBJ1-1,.,CASSLDQGMNTEAFF,TGTGCCAGCAGCTTAGATCAGGGGATGAACACTGAAGCTTTCTTT